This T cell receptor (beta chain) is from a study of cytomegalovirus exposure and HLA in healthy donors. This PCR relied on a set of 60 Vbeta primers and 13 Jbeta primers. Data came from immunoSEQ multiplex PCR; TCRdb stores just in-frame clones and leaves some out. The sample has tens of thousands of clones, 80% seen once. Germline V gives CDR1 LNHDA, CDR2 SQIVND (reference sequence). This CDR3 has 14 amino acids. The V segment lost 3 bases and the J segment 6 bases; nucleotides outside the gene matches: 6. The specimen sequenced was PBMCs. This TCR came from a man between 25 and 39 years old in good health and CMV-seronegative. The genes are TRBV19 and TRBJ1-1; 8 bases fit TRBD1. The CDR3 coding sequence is TGTGCCAGTAGTATGGCCCCAGGGGGCCCTGAAGCTTTCTTT. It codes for CASSMAPGGPEAFF.